This is a list of T cell receptor beta chains from one sample in a study of blood T cell repertoires in COVID-19. The data were produced by immunoSEQ multiplex PCR, yet TCRdb's version contains in-frame clones alone and is incomplete. The sample yields 360,000 or so clones, roughly 87% seen once. Material: PBMCs or T cells enriched from blood (not recorded which). The receptors derive from a woman aged 25 to 39 who had recovered from COVID-19. CDR3s include the opening cysteine and the closing phenylalanine or tryptophan. Each record gives: D gene, clone size, V gene, J gene, CDR3 DNA, CDR3 protein. The D gene is left open where the match is weak. Clone sizes are given selectively: once, few, many, or a class where the clone is expanded.

>TRBD1|once|TRBV5-1|TRBJ2-3
TGCGCCAGCAGCTTGGGGTTAAATCAGGGGGAAGGAGATACGCAGTATTTT
CASSLGLNQGEGDTQYF
>NA|few|TRBV5-1|TRBJ2-7
TGCGCCAGCAGCTTGGCCGGCGGGACGAATTCCTACGAGCAGTACTTC
CASSLAGGTNSYEQYF
>NA|few|TRBV6-1|TRBJ1-5
TGTGCCAGCAGTGAAGGCCAGATCAATCAGCCCCAGCATTTT
CASSEGQINQPQHF
>NA|once|TRBV28|TRBJ2-2
TGTGCCAGCAGTTTAAGGGGTGGAAACACCGGGGAGCTGTTTTTT
CASSLRGGNTGELFF
>TRBD1|NA|TRBV4-2|TRBJ2-2
TGTGCCAGCAGCCAACAACAGGGGGTTCGCACCGGGGAGCTGTTTTTT
CASSQQQGVRTGELFF
>TRBD1|NA|TRBV2|TRBJ1-1
TGTGCCCTCCTAGGGGGACAGCCTGAAGCTTTCTTT
CALLGGQPEAFF
>NA|NA|TRBV7-2|TRBJ2-7
TGTGCCAGCAGCTTAGTTACTGGTGACTACGAGCAGTACTTC
CASSLVTGDYEQYF
>NA|NA|TRBV2|TRBJ2-3
TGTGCCAGCCGGGGGTTCCCAGATACGCAGTATTTT
CASRGFPDTQYF
>TRBD2|NA|TRBV13|TRBJ2-3
TGTGCCAGCAGCTCGGGACTAGCGGTGGGTGGCACAGATACGCAGTATTTT
CASSSGLAVGGTDTQYF
>TRBD2|NA|TRBV20-1|TRBJ2-1
TGCAGTGCTAGGATATGGGAGGGTCTGTTCTTC
CSARIWEGLFF
>NA|once|TRBV13|TRBJ2-6
TGTGCCAGCACCGGCGGGCGTGGGGCCAACGTCCTGACTTTC
CASTGGRGANVLTF
>TRBD2|NA|TRBV30|TRBJ2-1
TGTGCCTGGAGTGGTCTGGCTAGCGGGTGGGGTGAGCAGTTCTTC
CAWSGLASGWGEQFF
>TRBD1|NA|TRBV13|TRBJ1-1
TGTGCCAGCAGCCGTAGACAGGGGCAAAACACTGAAGCTTTCTTT
CASSRRQGQNTEAFF
>NA|NA|TRBV11-2|TRBJ1-2
TGTGCCAGCAGCCGGGGGGCGAGAGGCTACACCTTC
CASSRGARGYTF
>TRBD1|NA|TRBV7-2|TRBJ1-1
TGTGCCAGCAGCCTACAGGGGGCTGTCACTGAAGCTTTCTTT
CASSLQGAVTEAFF
>NA|NA|TRBV4-1|TRBJ2-6
TGCGCCAGCAGCCGATACACTAACTCTGGGGCCAACGTCCTGACTTTC
CASSRYTNSGANVLTF
>NA|few|TRBV7-9|TRBJ1-1
TGTGCCAGCAGCTTAGTGGCAGAAGCTTTCTTT
CASSLVAEAFF
>NA|few|TRBV27|TRBJ1-2
TGTGCCAGCAGTTTATCGTTGGGAGGTCGGGGCTACACCTTC
CASSLSLGGRGYTF
>TRBD1|NA|TRBV9|TRBJ2-3
TGTGCCAGCAGCGTAGGAAGGACAGGGAGCACAGATACGCAGTATTTT
CASSVGRTGSTDTQYF
>NA|NA|TRBV5-1|TRBJ1-2
TGCGCCAGCAGCTACCCAGGGTTTTATGGCTACACCTTC
CASSYPGFYGYTF
>TRBD2|NA|TRBV3-1/TRBV3-2|TRBJ2-7
TGTGCCAGCAGCCCCGAAAGATTTCCCCCGGTTAGCGGGAGGGCCTCCCCCGAGCAGTACTTC
CASSPERFPPVSGRASPEQYF
>NA|NA|TRBV2|TRBJ1-6
TGTGCCAGCAGTGAAGGGCCAGCAGGGCACAATAATTCACCCCTCCACTTT
CASSEGPAGHNNSPLHF
>NA|NA|TRBV7-2|TRBJ2-5
TGTGCCAGCAGCCTTTTGGCAGGGGAAGAGACCCAGTACTTC
CASSLLAGEETQYF
>NA|NA|TRBV28|TRBJ2-2
TGTGCCAGCAAAGTCATGGCAGGGAACACCGGGGAGCTGTTTTTT
CASKVMAGNTGELFF
>NA|few|TRBV2|TRBJ1-4
TGTGCCAGCAGTGATAGGACAGATAATGAAAAACTGTTTTTT
CASSDRTDNEKLFF
>TRBD1|NA|TRBV28|TRBJ1-1
TGTGCCAGCAGTTACAGGGGGCGAGGAAACACTGAAGCTTTCTTT
CASSYRGRGNTEAFF
>NA|NA|TRBV7-9|TRBJ2-5
TGTGCCAGCAGCACAACAGGGAAACAAGAGACCCAGTACTTC
CASSTTGKQETQYF
>NA|NA|TRBV6-6|TRBJ1-2
TGTGCCAGCACCCAGGAGGGTACTAACTATGGCTACACCTTC
CASTQEGTNYGYTF
>TRBD1|NA|TRBV28|TRBJ2-5
TGTGCCAGCAGTCCCGGGACAGGGCAGGAGACCCAGTACTTC
CASSPGTGQETQYF
>NA|NA|TRBV18|TRBJ2-5
TGTGCCAGCTCACCATCGACAGTACAAGAGACCCAGTACTTC
CASSPSTVQETQYF
>NA|once|TRBV9|TRBJ1-2
TGTGCCAGCAGCCCCTTCTCGATAGGGGGTACCGGCTATGGCTACACCTTC
CASSPFSIGGTGYGYTF
>NA|NA|TRBV28|TRBJ2-2
TGTGCCAGCGGACAGCGTTCCATGTCGAACACCGGGGAGCTGTTTTTT
CASGQRSMSNTGELFF
>NA|few|TRBV5-1|TRBJ1-1
TGCGCCAGCCGTGTACAGGGTGACGACACTGAAGCTTTCTTT
CASRVQGDDTEAFF
>NA|NA|TRBV5-1|TRBJ1-1
TGCGCCAGCAGCACGACAGGAGGCGTGCCTGAAGCTTTCTTT
CASSTTGGVPEAFF
>TRBD1|NA|TRBV5-8|TRBJ2-7
TGTGCCAGCAGCTCGGGACAGGGCAGCTCCTACGAGCAGTACTTC
CASSSGQGSSYEQYF
>TRBD1|NA|TRBV6-5|TRBJ2-7
TGTGCCAGCAGCTGGGCCGGGACAGGGCCCTACGAGCAGTACTTC
CASSWAGTGPYEQYF
>TRBD1|NA|TRBV4-1|TRBJ1-2
TGCGCCAGCACCCTCTCAGGACAGGGGCAAAATGGCTACACCTTC
CASTLSGQGQNGYTF
>NA|NA|TRBV21-1|TRBJ1-5
TGTGCCAGCAGCCCAAGTCCGAAGCAGGTTAGCAATCAGCCCCAGCATTTT
CASSPSPKQVSNQPQHF
>NA|NA|TRBV19|TRBJ2-5
TGTGCCAGTAGTATGCTTAGGAGCCAAGAGACCCAGTACTTC
CASSMLRSQETQYF
>NA|NA|TRBV29-1|TRBJ2-3
TGCAGCGTTTTGCCGGGACTGTTCACAGATACGCAGTATTTT
CSVLPGLFTDTQYF
>TRBD2|NA|TRBV5-5|TRBJ2-5
TGTGCCAGCAGCTTGTGGTCCGGGACTAGTCTAATTAGGGAACAAGAGACCCAGTACTTC
CASSLWSGTSLIREQETQYF
>NA|NA|TRBV29-1|TRBJ1-4
TGCAGCGTCTCCAGGGGTTTTGGGGAAAAACTGTTTTTT
CSVSRGFGEKLFF
>NA|NA|TRBV6-5|TRBJ1-2
TGTGCCAGCAGTTCGGGACATCGCGGAGGCTACACCTTC
CASSSGHRGGYTF
>TRBD1|NA|TRBV18|TRBJ2-5
TGTGCCAGCTCACCAGGAGGGACAGGGGGTTACGGAGAGACCCAGTACTTC
CASSPGGTGGYGETQYF
>TRBD1|NA|TRBV6-5|TRBJ1-2
TGTGCCAGCCGACAGGGGGTAAACTATGGCTACACCTTC
CASRQGVNYGYTF
>TRBD2|NA|TRBV2|TRBJ2-7
TGTGCCAGCAGTGAAGGAGGGGGACTAGCTGCACTCGAGCAGTACTTC
CASSEGGGLAALEQYF
>NA|NA|TRBV21-1|TRBJ2-7
TGTGCCAGCAGCAGGAAGATGACAGGGGGCGAAACCTACGAGCAGTACTTC
CASSRKMTGGETYEQYF
>NA|NA|TRBV5-1|TRBJ2-7
TGCGCCAGCAGCTTGGGCGGACAGCCCTCCTACGAGCAGTACTTC
CASSLGGQPSYEQYF
>TRBD1|NA|TRBV28|TRBJ1-5
TGTGCCAGCAGTTTGGGGACAGGTTATCAGCCCCAGCATTTT
CASSLGTGYQPQHF